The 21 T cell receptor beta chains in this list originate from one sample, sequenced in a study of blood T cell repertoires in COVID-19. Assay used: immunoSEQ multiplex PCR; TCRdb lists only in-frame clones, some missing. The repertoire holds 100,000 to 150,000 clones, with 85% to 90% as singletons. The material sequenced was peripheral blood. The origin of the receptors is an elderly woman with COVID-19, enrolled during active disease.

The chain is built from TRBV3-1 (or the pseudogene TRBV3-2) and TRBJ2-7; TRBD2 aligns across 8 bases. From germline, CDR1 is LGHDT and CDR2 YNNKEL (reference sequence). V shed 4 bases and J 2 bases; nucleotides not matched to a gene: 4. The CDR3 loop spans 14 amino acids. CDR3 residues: CASSPRAGAYEQYF. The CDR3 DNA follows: TGTGCCAGCAGCCCCAGAGCGGGAGCCTACGAGCAGTACTTC.

The CDR3 DNA is TGTGCCAGCAGCGTAGTCTGGGAGTCGAACACTGAAGCTTTCTTT. Its translation is CASSVVWESNTEAFF. V gene TRBV9 combines with J gene TRBJ1-1; D gene unclear. CDR1 and CDR2 from the germline V gene are SGDLS and YYNGEE. CDR3 length: 15 amino acids. Trimming cost V 0 bases and J 1 base, with 10 bases left between them.

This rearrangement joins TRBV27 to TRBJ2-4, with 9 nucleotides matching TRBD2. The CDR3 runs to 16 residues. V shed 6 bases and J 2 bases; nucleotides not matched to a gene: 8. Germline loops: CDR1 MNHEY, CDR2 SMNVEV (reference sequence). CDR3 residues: CASSPQAGGSKNIQYF. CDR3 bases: TGTGCCAGCAGCCCCCAGGCGGGAGGGTCCAAAAACATTCAGTACTTC.

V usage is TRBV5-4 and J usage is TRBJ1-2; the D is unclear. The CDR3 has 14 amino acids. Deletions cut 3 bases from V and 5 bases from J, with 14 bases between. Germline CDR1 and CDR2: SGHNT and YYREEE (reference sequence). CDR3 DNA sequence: TGTGCCAGCAGCTCTCCGCGGGCCTCGTATGGCTACACCTTC. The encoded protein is CASSSPRASYGYTF.

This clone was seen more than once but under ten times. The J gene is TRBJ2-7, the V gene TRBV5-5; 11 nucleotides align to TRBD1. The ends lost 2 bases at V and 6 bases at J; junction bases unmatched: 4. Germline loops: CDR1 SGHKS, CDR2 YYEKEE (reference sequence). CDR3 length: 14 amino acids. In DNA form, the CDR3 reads TGTGCCAGCAGCTTCGGGACAGGGGGTAGCGAGCAGTACTTC. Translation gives CASSFGTGGSEQYF.

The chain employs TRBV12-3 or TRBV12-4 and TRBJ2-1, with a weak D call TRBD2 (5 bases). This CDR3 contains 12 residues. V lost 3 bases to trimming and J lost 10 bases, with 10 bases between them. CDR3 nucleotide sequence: TGTGCCAGCAGTTTTCCGGGGAGCGAGCAGTTCTTC. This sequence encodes CASSFPGSEQFF.

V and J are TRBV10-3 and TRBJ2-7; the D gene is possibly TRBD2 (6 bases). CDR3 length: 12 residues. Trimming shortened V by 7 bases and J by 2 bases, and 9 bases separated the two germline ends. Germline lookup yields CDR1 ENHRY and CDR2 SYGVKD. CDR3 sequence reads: CAIMAGTYEQYF. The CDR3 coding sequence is TGTGCCATCATGGCGGGAACCTACGAGCAGTACTTC.

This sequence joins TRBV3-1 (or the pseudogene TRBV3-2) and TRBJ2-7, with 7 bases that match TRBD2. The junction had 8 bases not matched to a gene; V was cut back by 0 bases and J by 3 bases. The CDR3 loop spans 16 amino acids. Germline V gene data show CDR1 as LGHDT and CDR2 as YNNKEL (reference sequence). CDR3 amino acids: CASSQDDQRDFYEQYF. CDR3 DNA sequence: TGTGCCAGCAGCCAAGATGACCAGCGGGATTTCTACGAGCAGTACTTC.

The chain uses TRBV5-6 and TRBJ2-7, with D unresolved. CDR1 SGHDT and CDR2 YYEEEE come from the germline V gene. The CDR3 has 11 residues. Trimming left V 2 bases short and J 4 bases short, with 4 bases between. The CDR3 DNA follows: TGTGCCAGCAGCTTCTTGTACGAGCAGTACTTC. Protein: CASSFLYEQYF.

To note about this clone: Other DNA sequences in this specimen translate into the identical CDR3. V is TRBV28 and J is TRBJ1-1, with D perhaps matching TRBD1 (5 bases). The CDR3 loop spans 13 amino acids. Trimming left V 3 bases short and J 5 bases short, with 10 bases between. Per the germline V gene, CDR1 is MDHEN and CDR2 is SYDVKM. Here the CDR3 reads CASSLRGITEAFF. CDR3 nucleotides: TGTGCCAGCAGTTTGCGGGGGATAACTGAAGCTTTCTTT.

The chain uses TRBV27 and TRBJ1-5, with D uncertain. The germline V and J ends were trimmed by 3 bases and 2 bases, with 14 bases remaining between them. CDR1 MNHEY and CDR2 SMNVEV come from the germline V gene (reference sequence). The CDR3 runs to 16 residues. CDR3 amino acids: CASSFASGSGNQPQHF. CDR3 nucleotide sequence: TGTGCCAGCAGTTTTGCCTCGGGGTCCGGCAATCAGCCCCAGCATTTT.

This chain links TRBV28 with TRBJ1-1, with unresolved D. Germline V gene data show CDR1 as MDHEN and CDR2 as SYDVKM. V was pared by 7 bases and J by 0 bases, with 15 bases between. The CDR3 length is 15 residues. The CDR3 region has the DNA TGTGCCAGCACCCCCCCGCGGATAATGAACACTGAAGCTTTCTTT. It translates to CASTPPRIMNTEAFF.

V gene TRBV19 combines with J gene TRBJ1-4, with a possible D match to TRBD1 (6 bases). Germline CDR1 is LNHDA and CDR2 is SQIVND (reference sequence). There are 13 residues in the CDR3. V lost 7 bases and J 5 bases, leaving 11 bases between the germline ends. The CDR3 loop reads CASTGTRNEKLFF. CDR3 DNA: TGTGCCAGTACAGGGACAAGAAATGAAAAACTGTTTTTT. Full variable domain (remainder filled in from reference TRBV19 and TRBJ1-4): DGGITQSPKYLFRKEGQNVTLSCEQNLNHDAMYWYRQDPGQGLRLIYYSQIVNDFQKGDIAEGYSVSREKKESFPLTVTSAQKNPTAFYLCASTGTRNEKLFFGSGTQLSVL.

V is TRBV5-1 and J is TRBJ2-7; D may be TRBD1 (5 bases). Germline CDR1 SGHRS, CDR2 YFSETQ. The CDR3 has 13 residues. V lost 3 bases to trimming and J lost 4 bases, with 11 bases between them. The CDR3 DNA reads TGCGCCAGCAGCTCTCAGGGTTTATACGAGCAGTACTTC. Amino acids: CASSSQGLYEQYF.

Written as DNA, the CDR3 is TGTGCCAGCAGTAACCGACTAGCCGGCACAGATACGCAGTATTTT. Its protein product is CASSNRLAGTDTQYF. The V gene is TRBV6-1, the J gene TRBJ2-3, with 7 bases aligning to TRBD2. Per germline, CDR1 MNHNS and CDR2 SASEGT. V lost 5 bases, J lost 1 base, and 6 bases stayed unmatched. The CDR3 extends over 15 amino acids.

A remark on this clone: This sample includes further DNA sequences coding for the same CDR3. This chain's CDR3 is CASSPTGGDYNEQFF. Here the CDR3 DNA reads TGTGCCAGCAGTCCAACAGGGGGAGATTACAATGAGCAGTTCTTC. The rearrangement links TRBV6-5 to TRBJ2-1; 8 bases match TRBD1. V gave up 5 bases and J gave up 4 bases; unmatched junction bases: 7. CDR3 length equals 15 residues. Per germline, CDR1 MNHEY and CDR2 SVGAGI.

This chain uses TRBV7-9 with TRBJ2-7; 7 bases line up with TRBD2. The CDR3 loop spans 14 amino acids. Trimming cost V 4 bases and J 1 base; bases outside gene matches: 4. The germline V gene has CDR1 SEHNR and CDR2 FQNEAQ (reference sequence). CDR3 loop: CASSSPGLSYEQYF. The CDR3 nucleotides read TGTGCCAGCAGCTCGCCGGGACTATCCTACGAGCAGTACTTC.

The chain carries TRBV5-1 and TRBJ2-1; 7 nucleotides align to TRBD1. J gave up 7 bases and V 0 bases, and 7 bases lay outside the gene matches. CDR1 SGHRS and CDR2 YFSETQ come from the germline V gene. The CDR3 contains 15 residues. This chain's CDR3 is CASSLAAGGWNEQFF. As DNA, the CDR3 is TGCGCCAGCAGCTTGGCGGCAGGGGGATGGAATGAGCAGTTCTTC.

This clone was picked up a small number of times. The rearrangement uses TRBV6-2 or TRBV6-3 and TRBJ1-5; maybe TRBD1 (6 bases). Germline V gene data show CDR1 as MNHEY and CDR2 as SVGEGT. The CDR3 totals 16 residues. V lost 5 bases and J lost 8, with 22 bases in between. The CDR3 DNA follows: TGTGCCAGCAGTAAATTGGACAGAAGGGTAGAAGAGCCCCAGCATTTT. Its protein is CASSKLDRRVEEPQHF.

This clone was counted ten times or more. In nucleotides, the CDR3 is TGTGCCAGCAGAGAGGGAAATCAGCCCCAGCATTTT. Its protein product is CASREGNQPQHF. This chain links TRBV6-5 with TRBJ1-5; D remains ambiguous. V was shortened by 6 bases and J by 4 bases, with 7 bases between the two germline ends. Per the germline V gene, CDR1 is MNHEY and CDR2 is SVGAGI. The CDR3 has 12 residues.

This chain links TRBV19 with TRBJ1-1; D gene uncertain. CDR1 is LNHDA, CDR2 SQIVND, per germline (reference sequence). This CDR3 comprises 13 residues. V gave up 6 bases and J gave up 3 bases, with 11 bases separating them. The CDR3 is CASSLRADTEAFF. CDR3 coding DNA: TGTGCCAGTAGCCTGAGGGCGGACACTGAAGCTTTCTTT.